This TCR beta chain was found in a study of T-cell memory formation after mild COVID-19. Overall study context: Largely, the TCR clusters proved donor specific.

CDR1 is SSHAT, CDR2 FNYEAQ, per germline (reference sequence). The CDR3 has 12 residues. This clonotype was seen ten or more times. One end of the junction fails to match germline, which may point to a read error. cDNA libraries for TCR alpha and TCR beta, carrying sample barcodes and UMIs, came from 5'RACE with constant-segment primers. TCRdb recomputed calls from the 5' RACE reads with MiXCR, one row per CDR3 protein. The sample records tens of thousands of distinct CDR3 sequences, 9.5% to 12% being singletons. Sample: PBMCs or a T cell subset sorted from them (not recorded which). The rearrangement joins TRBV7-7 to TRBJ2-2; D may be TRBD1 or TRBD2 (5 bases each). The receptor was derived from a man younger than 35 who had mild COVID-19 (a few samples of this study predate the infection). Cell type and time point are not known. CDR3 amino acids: CASSRETGELFF. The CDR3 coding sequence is TGTGCTAGCAGCAGGGAGACCGGGGAGCTGTTTTTT.